One sample yielded the 22 T cell receptor beta chains listed below, sequenced in a study of CD8 T cells in Susac syndrome. Random hexamers served to reverse transcribe roughly 0.5 to 1 ug RNA. TCRdb analysed the immunoSEQ multiplex PCR reads with MiXCR anew, one entry per CDR3 protein. The repertoire holds 250,000 to 300,000 distinct CDR3 sequences, with approximately 85% as singletons. Sequenced sample: CD8+ T cells from PBMCs. These receptors were collected from a human donor with multiple sclerosis.

Only a few counts were recorded for this clonotype. The chain recombines TRBV6-5 with TRBJ1-2; D is unclear. CDR1 and CDR2 (germline): MNHEY, SVGAGI. The germline V and J ends were trimmed by 3 bases and 3 bases, with 8 bases remaining between them. The CDR3 runs 13 residues. For the CDR3, the DNA is TGTGCCAGCAGTTATGTGCGGGACTATGGCTACACCTTC. Protein product: CASSYVRDYGYTF.

This clonotype has more than one count but fewer than ten. The V and J genes are TRBV6-5 and TRBJ1-1, with D hard to call. Germline-derived CDR1 and CDR2 are MNHEY and SVGAGI. This CDR3 is built from 13 residues. V was shortened by 2 bases and J by 1 base, with 5 bases between the two germline ends. DNA for the CDR3: TGTGCCAGCAGTTACGAACGGAACACTGAAGCTTTCTTT. This encodes CASSYERNTEAFF.

The rearrangement joins TRBV6-5 to TRBJ2-7; TRBD2 is a possible D gene (5 bases). Between the trimmed V and J ends, which lost 6 bases and 6 bases, there was a span of 12 bases. The CDR3 spans 12 residues. Germline-derived CDR1 and CDR2 are MNHEY and SVGAGI. The CDR3 DNA sequence: TGTGCCAGCAGGTCTTCGGGGTTCGAGCAGTACTTC. Translation: CASRSSGFEQYF.

The chain recombines TRBV20-1 with TRBJ2-7; 8 nucleotides line up with TRBD1. Germline V gives CDR1 DFQATT, CDR2 SNEGSKA (reference sequence). With V trimmed by 6 bases and J by 2 bases, 6 bases remained unmatched. CDR3 length equals 13 residues. In nucleotides, the CDR3 is TGCAGTGCAACGACAGGGGATACCTACGAGCAGTACTTC. It is translated as CSATTGDTYEQYF.

The V call is TRBV5-6, the J call TRBJ2-7, with D perhaps matching TRBD1 or TRBD2 (5 bases each). Deletions cut 1 base from V and 3 bases from J, with 26 bases between. Germline assignment: CDR1 SGHDT and CDR2 YYEEEE. The CDR3 is 19 residues long. CDR3 amino acids: CASSLLGTGKGRSHYEQYF. The CDR3 DNA reads TGTGCCAGCAGCTTGTTGGGAACGGGAAAGGGACGTTCCCACTACGAGCAGTACTTC.

This rearrangement joins TRBV10-3 to TRBJ1-5; D is perhaps TRBD1 (6 bases). This CDR3 comprises 14 residues. V dropped 1 base and J dropped 5 bases, with 9 bases sitting between them. The germline CDR1 and CDR2 sequences are ENHRY and SYGVKD. The CDR3 sequence is CAISELGGDQPQHF. The CDR3 DNA follows: TGTGCCATCAGTGAGTTAGGGGGAGATCAGCCCCAGCATTTT.

The chain combines TRBV28 with TRBJ2-7; 14 bases map to TRBD2. The CDR3 has 15 amino acids. V lost 3 bases, J lost 6 bases, and 4 bases stayed unmatched. The germline V gene encodes CDR1 MDHEN and CDR2 SYDVKM. CDR3 bases: TGTGCCAGCAGTTTGGGACTAGCGGGAGTATCCGAGCAGTACTTC. This gives the protein CASSLGLAGVSEQYF.

Here the CDR3 reads CASSPNNRDSLYNEQFF. Here the CDR3 DNA reads TGTGCCAGCTCACCCAACAACCGGGACAGTCTATACAATGAGCAGTTCTTC. This chain joins TRBV18 and TRBJ2-1, with 7 nucleotides matching TRBD1. The CDR3 length is 17 residues. CDR1 and CDR2 from the germline V gene are KGHSH and LQKENI. V lost 3 bases to trimming and J lost 4 bases; unmatched junction nucleotides: 12.

This chain uses TRBV28 with TRBJ2-3; 9 nucleotides line up with TRBD1. Germline CDR1 reads MDHEN; CDR2 reads SYDVKM. The CDR3 covers 15 residues. V gave up 3 bases and J gave up 4 bases; unmatched junction bases: 5. The CDR3 DNA follows: TGTGCCAGCAGTTTCGTACAGGGGGCCGCAGATACGCAGTATTTT. It yields the protein CASSFVQGAADTQYF.

This rearrangement joins TRBV28 to TRBJ1-1; no definite D call. This CDR3 is 16 amino acids long. V lost 3 bases and J 3 bases, leaving 17 bases between the germline ends. Per the germline V gene, CDR1 is MDHEN and CDR2 is SYDVKM. CDR3 sequence reads: CASSLGGLGWDTEAFF. The CDR3, as DNA: TGTGCCAGCAGTTTGGGAGGGTTAGGTTGGGACACTGAAGCTTTCTTT.

The chain carries TRBV5-1 and TRBJ1-5; 8 bases align to TRBD1. The germline CDR1 and CDR2 sequences are SGHRS and YFSETQ. J was trimmed by 3 bases and V by 4 bases; bases with no gene match: 9. CDR3 length: 16 amino acids. The CDR3 sequence: CASSADRGRNNQPQHF. The DNA for the CDR3 is TGCGCCAGCAGCGCCGACAGGGGTCGGAACAATCAGCCCCAGCATTTT.

The chain employs TRBV7-4 and TRBJ2-7, with D possibly matching TRBD1 (6 bases). Trimming removed 8 bases at V and 2 bases at J, with 22 bases between. Germline assignment: CDR1 SGHVT and CDR2 SQSDAQ. The length of the CDR3 is 16 residues. CDR3 sequence: CASPHSGTPTTYEQYF. CDR3 DNA sequence: TGTGCCAGCCCCCATTCCGGGACACCTACTACCTACGAGCAGTACTTC.

This clonotype was seen a single time. The chain combines TRBV29-1 with TRBJ2-7, with D hard to call. Germline V lookup: CDR1 SQVTM, CDR2 ANQGSEA. The CDR3 loop spans 12 amino acids. V was pared by 5 bases and J by 2 bases, with 10 bases between. The CDR3 DNA sequence: TGCAGCGTTAAGGGCCGACCCTACGAGCAGTACTTC. Amino acid sequence: CSVKGRPYEQYF.

V usage is TRBV27 and J usage is TRBJ2-7; maybe TRBD2 (5 bases). Germline values: CDR1 MNHEY, CDR2 SMNVEV (reference sequence). The length of the CDR3 is 14 residues. The V end was cut by 7 bases, the J end by 0 bases, with 13 bases between. CDR3 bases: TGTGCCAGCAAGAGCGGAGTTAGCTCCTACGAGCAGTACTTC. As protein: CASKSGVSSYEQYF.

This chain joins TRBV12-3 or TRBV12-4 and TRBJ2-1; D perhaps matches TRBD1 (5 bases). Trimming cost V 4 bases and J 8 bases, with 15 bases left between them. The CDR3 contains 14 residues. The CDR3 loop is CASSSRAGPDEQFF. CDR3 coding DNA: TGTGCCAGCAGTTCCAGAGCAGGGCCGGATGAGCAGTTCTTC.

The chain carries TRBV28 and TRBJ2-5; D might be TRBD1 (6 bases). Germline V lookup: CDR1 MDHEN, CDR2 SYDVKM. The CDR3 runs 15 residues. V lost 6 bases and J lost 3, with 17 bases in between. Here the CDR3 reads CASSLRGGWEETQYF. CDR3 in DNA: TGTGCCAGCAGCCTAAGAGGGGGATGGGAAGAGACCCAGTACTTC. Filled out from reference TRBV28 and TRBJ2-5, the complete variable domain reads DVKVTQSSRYLVKRTGEKVFLECVQDMDHENMFWYRQDPGLGLRLIYFSYDVKMKEKGDIPEGYSVSREKKERFSLILESASTNQTSMYLCASSLRGGWEETQYFGPGTRLLVL.

The chain employs TRBV4-3 and TRBJ2-7; 8 nucleotides agree with TRBD1. Per germline, CDR1 LGHNA and CDR2 YSLEER. V was clipped by 0 bases and J by 3 bases; unmatched bases: 4. The CDR3 has 15 residues. DNA of the CDR3: TGCGCCAGCAGCCAAGAGGATACAGGGGGCTACGAGCAGTACTTC. Translated, it gives CASSQEDTGGYEQYF.

CDR3 sequence reads: CASSIVAGTPYNEQFF. The CDR3 nucleotides are TGTGCCAGTAGTATAGTGGCAGGGACTCCCTACAATGAGCAGTTCTTC. The V and J genes are TRBV19 and TRBJ2-1; D might be TRBD2 (6 bases). Germline CDR1 LNHDA, CDR2 SQIVND (reference sequence). Trimming pared 1 base from V and 2 bases from J, leaving 12 bases between. The CDR3 contains 16 residues.

The chain combines TRBV10-3 with TRBJ2-2; D is uncertain. Trimming cost V 3 bases and J 5 bases, with 19 bases left between them. This CDR3 contains 17 residues. Germline V gives CDR1 ENHRY, CDR2 SYGVKD. CDR3 sequence: CAISELRTEKITGELFF. DNA of the CDR3: TGTGCCATCAGTGAACTAAGGACGGAGAAAATAACCGGGGAGCTGTTTTTT.

V and J are TRBV28 and TRBJ1-2; 7 bases line up with TRBD1. Germline CDR1 reads MDHEN; CDR2 reads SYDVKM. J was trimmed by 8 bases and V by 7 bases; bases with no gene match: 16. CDR3 length: 15 amino acids. CDR3: CASTNPPRGVYGYTF. The CDR3 DNA reads TGTGCCAGCACCAACCCGCCCAGGGGGGTCTACGGCTACACCTTC.

The chain is built from TRBV6-5 and TRBJ2-1; D is tentatively TRBD1 or TRBD2 (5 bases each). The CDR3 is 15 amino acids. V lost 8 bases to trimming and J lost 2 bases, with 16 bases between them. The germline gives CDR1 MNHEY, CDR2 SVGAGI. CDR3: CASGMKLGAYNEQFF. DNA for the CDR3: TGTGCCAGCGGTATGAAACTAGGGGCCTACAATGAGCAGTTCTTC.

The chain links TRBV19 to TRBJ2-7; 8 bases are a match to TRBD2. V was pared by 5 bases and J by 4 bases, with 4 bases of the junction left unmatched. The CDR3 length is 13 residues. Germline CDR1 is LNHDA and CDR2 is SQIVND (reference sequence). This CDR3 is CASSPGGQYEQYF. CDR3 DNA sequence: TGTGCCAGTAGTCCGGGAGGGCAATACGAGCAGTACTTC.